What follows are 23 T cell receptor beta chains derived from one specimen sequenced in a study of blood T cell repertoires in COVID-19. The assay was immunoSEQ multiplex PCR, and TCRdb's table has in-frame clones only and misses some. The table has under 500,000 clones, roughly 89% seen once; the top ten hold 4% to 5.5%. The sample comprised peripheral blood. These receptors were taken from a woman in her 30s with acute or convalescent COVID-19.

About this clone itself: Other DNA sequences in the sample encode the same CDR3. The chain is built from TRBV18 and TRBJ2-2, with TRBD1 matching 8 bases. Germline CDR1 KGHSH, CDR2 LQKENI. V shed 1 base, J shed 5 bases, and the junction held 0 bases outside the gene matches. This CDR3 is built from 14 residues. The CDR3 coding sequence is TGTGCCAGCTCACCACGACAGGGGACCGGGGAGCTGTTTTTT. It encodes CASSPRQGTGELFF.

The CDR3 protein is CASRDTGTGGYGYTF. The CDR3 nucleotides are TGTGCCAGCAGAGATACCGGGACAGGCGGCTATGGCTACACCTTC. The chain couples TRBV7-9 to TRBJ1-2; 8 bases fit TRBD1. The J segment lost 4 bases and the V segment lost 6 bases, leaving 10 bases of the junction unmatched. The germline CDR1 and CDR2 sequences are SEHNR and FQNEAQ (reference sequence). The CDR3 totals 15 residues.

The chain uses TRBV27 and TRBJ2-5; possible D gene TRBD1, 6 bases. This CDR3 is 14 amino acids long. Trimming removed 5 bases at V and 5 bases at J, with 15 bases between. Germline V CDR1 and CDR2: MNHEY, SMNVEV (reference sequence). The CDR3 DNA follows: TGTGCCAGCAGTCCAGGACAGCACCGGGAGACCCAGTACTTC. Its translation: CASSPGQHRETQYF.

The rearrangement uses TRBV5-1 and TRBJ1-1, with D maybe TRBD1 (6 bases). V lost 4 bases and J 0 bases, leaving 22 bases between the germline ends. CDR1 SGHRS and CDR2 YFSETQ come from the germline V gene. This CDR3 contains 18 residues. The CDR3 DNA reads as TGCGCCAGCAGCCCGCCCATCCGGGCGGGGGGCATGAACACTGAAGCTTTCTTT. Residues: CASSPPIRAGGMNTEAFF. Variable domain in full (rest from reference TRBV5-1 and TRBJ1-1): KAGVTQTPRYLIKTRGQQVTLSCSPISGHRSVSWYQQTPGQGLQFLFEYFSETQRNKGNFPGRFSGRQFSNSRSEMNVSTLELGDSALYLCASSPPIRAGGMNTEAFFGQGTRLTVV.

The rearrangement uses TRBV10-3 and TRBJ1-2, with 7 positions matching TRBD1. The CDR3 consists of 13 residues. V was pared by 9 bases and J by 3 bases, with 7 bases of the junction left unmatched. Germline assignment: CDR1 ENHRY and CDR2 SYGVKD. In DNA form, the CDR3 reads TGTGCCATTTCGGACAGGTGGCACTATGGCTACACCTTC. It codes for CAISDRWHYGYTF.

The chain joins TRBV5-1 to TRBJ1-1, with D possibly TRBD1 on 5 matching bases. Trimming pared 1 base from V and 3 bases from J, leaving 13 bases between. The CDR3 covers 15 residues. The germline V gene encodes CDR1 SGHRS and CDR2 YFSETQ. The CDR3 bases are TGCGCCAGCAGCTTGTTAGGGGTAGGGGACACTGAAGCTTTCTTT. As protein: CASSLLGVGDTEAFF.

The chain combines TRBV5-4 with TRBJ1-2, with D possibly matching TRBD1 (5 bases). From germline, CDR1 is SGHNT and CDR2 YYREEE (reference sequence). The CDR3 length is 14 residues. V lost 4 bases to trimming and J lost 5 bases, with 15 bases between them. The CDR3 spells CASSHRNQGYGYTF. The CDR3 DNA sequence: TGTGCCAGCAGCCACAGGAATCAGGGATATGGCTACACCTTC.

The chain recombines TRBV6-1 with TRBJ1-1; D is unresolved. Germline V gene sequence: CDR1 MNHNS, CDR2 SASEGT. This CDR3 comprises 15 residues. Trimming cost V 2 bases and J 1 base, with 11 bases left between them. CDR3 residues: CASSEPSRGNTEAFF. The CDR3 bases are TGTGCCAGCAGTGAACCTTCTAGAGGGAACACTGAAGCTTTCTTT.

V usage is TRBV11-2 and J usage is TRBJ2-1; tentative D call: TRBD1 (6 bases). Trimming cost V 3 bases and J 5 bases, with 14 bases left between them. The CDR3 is 15 residues long. Germline V gene data show CDR1 as SGHAT and CDR2 as FQNNGV. The DNA of the CDR3 is TGTGCCAGCAGCTTGGAAACAGGGTTCAACAATGAGCAGTTCTTC. Protein: CASSLETGFNNEQFF.

The chain has TRBV7-3 and TRBJ2-3; D remains ambiguous. V gave up 0 bases and J gave up 1 base, with 8 bases separating them. Germline-derived CDR1 and CDR2 are SGHTA and FQGTGA. The CDR3 spans 15 residues. The CDR3: CASSLTESGTDTQYF. The DNA of the CDR3 is TGTGCCAGCAGCTTAACCGAGTCCGGCACAGATACGCAGTATTTT.

This chain connects TRBV9 to TRBJ2-3; tentative D call: TRBD1 (5 bases). Trimming took off 4 bases at V and 2 bases at J, with 14 bases between the two ends. Germline V lookup: CDR1 SGDLS, CDR2 YYNGEE. The CDR3 length is 15 residues. CDR3 sequence reads: CASSSGQGATDTQYF. In DNA form, the CDR3 reads TGTGCCAGCAGCAGTGGACAAGGAGCCACAGATACGCAGTATTTT.

The rearrangement links TRBV5-4 to TRBJ2-7; TRBD1 agrees at 8 bases. The CDR3 covers 14 residues. After removal of 4 bases from V and 3 bases from J, the junction contained 6 bases not matched to a gene. Germline V gene data show CDR1 as SGHNT and CDR2 as YYREEE (reference sequence). The CDR3 is CASSPGTGDYEQYF. CDR3 DNA: TGTGCCAGCAGCCCGGGGACAGGCGACTACGAGCAGTACTTC.

The rearrangement uses TRBV28 and TRBJ1-6, with D uncertain. Looked up from germline, CDR1 is MDHEN and CDR2 is SYDVKM. The CDR3 extends over 14 amino acids. Trimming removed 5 bases from V and 9 bases from J, with 14 bases in between. CDR3 DNA: TGTGCCAGCAGTCCCGGTTTCTTTTCTTCACCCCTCCACTTT. This translates into CASSPGFFSSPLHF.

V gene TRBV4-1 combines with J gene TRBJ2-7; D is perhaps TRBD1 (6 bases). Looked up from germline, CDR1 is MGHRA and CDR2 is YSYEKL. The CDR3 is 15 amino acids. Trimming shortened V by 5 bases and J by 3 bases, and 17 bases separated the two germline ends. CDR3 loop: CASSEAQGSRYEQYF. CDR3 nucleotide sequence: TGCGCCAGCAGCGAAGCACAGGGATCTCGCTACGAGCAGTACTTC.

The V gene is TRBV9, the J gene TRBJ1-2; a possible D gene is TRBD1 (6 bases). The CDR3 length is 19 residues. Germline lookup yields CDR1 SGDLS and CDR2 YYNGEE. Deletions cut 0 bases from V and 3 bases from J, with 24 bases between. In DNA, the CDR3 is TGTGCCAGCAGCGTAGGACCAGAGGTTGAGGACAGCCCCTACTATGGCTACACCTTC. Protein product: CASSVGPEVEDSPYYGYTF.

Here the CDR3 DNA reads TGTGCCAGCAGTGGTGACAGAAGCTCCTATAATTCACCCCTCCACTTT. Translating it yields CASSGDRSSYNSPLHF. V gene TRBV6-1 combines with J gene TRBJ1-6; D possibly corresponds to TRBD1 (5 bases). The V end lost 4 bases, the J end lost 0 bases, and 10 bases lay between the germline ends. The CDR3 runs 16 residues. CDR1 is MNHNS and CDR2 is SASEGT in the germline V gene.

The V call is TRBV5-5, the J call TRBJ1-5, with TRBD1 as a possible D gene (5 bases). V gave up 7 bases and J gave up 4 bases, with 15 bases separating them. Germline assignment: CDR1 SGHKS and CDR2 YYEKEE (reference sequence). CDR3 length: 14 amino acids. This chain's CDR3 is CASGDGGKNQPQHF. In DNA form, the CDR3 reads TGTGCCAGCGGGGACGGGGGGAAGAATCAGCCCCAGCATTTT.

The V gene is TRBV7-3, the J gene TRBJ2-1; D remains ambiguous. V was shortened by 3 bases and J by 5 bases, with 8 bases between the two germline ends. The CDR3 is made up of 13 amino acids. Looked up from germline, CDR1 is SGHTA and CDR2 is FQGTGA. In DNA form, the CDR3 reads TGTGCCAGCAGCTTGGGCCGGAACAATGAGCAGTTCTTC. Its translation: CASSLGRNNEQFF.

V and J are TRBV7-9 and TRBJ2-3; 7 bases are a match to TRBD2. The CDR3 totals 14 residues. Trimming cost V 5 bases and J 2 bases; bases outside gene matches: 4. In germline, CDR1 is SEHNR, CDR2 FQNEAQ (reference sequence). The CDR3 DNA reads TGTGCCAGCAGCGGCGGGACTACCACAGATACGCAGTATTTT. Translation gives CASSGGTTTDTQYF.

The J gene is TRBJ1-4, the V gene TRBV5-4; maybe TRBD1 (6 bases). The V gene's germline CDR1 is SGHNT and CDR2 YYREEE (reference sequence). V lost 4 bases and J 5 bases, leaving 15 bases between the germline ends. CDR3 length equals 15 residues. CDR3 bases: TGTGCCAGCAGCCCCCGGGGGGGGCAGAATGAAAAACTGTTTTTT. It is translated as CASSPRGGQNEKLFF.

This clone appeared a single time. This chain uses TRBV28 with TRBJ2-3; 11 bases match TRBD1. Per germline, CDR1 MDHEN and CDR2 SYDVKM. The CDR3 is 18 amino acids. Trimming at V came to 5 bases and at J to 7 bases, leaving 17 bases not matched to a gene. The CDR3 loop is CASSPGQGASSTGYTQYF. The CDR3 region has the DNA TGTGCCAGCAGTCCTGGACAGGGGGCTTCGAGTACAGGATATACGCAGTATTTT.

The CDR3 DNA sequence: TGTGCCAGCAGCTTATCCGGATACTGGGGGAGGGCTAATGAAAAACTGTTTTTT. Encoded protein: CASSLSGYWGRANEKLFF. The genes are TRBV11-2 and TRBJ1-4; tentatively, D is TRBD1 (5 bases). V was pared by 2 bases and J by 3 bases, with 19 bases between. The CDR3 is 18 amino acids. Germline lookup yields CDR1 SGHAT and CDR2 FQNNGV.

The J gene is TRBJ1-1, the V gene TRBV30; D might be TRBD1 (6 bases). The CDR3 runs 13 residues. The V gene's germline CDR1 is GTSNPN and CDR2 SVGIG (reference sequence). V was trimmed by 2 bases and J by 2 bases, leaving 9 bases between them. As DNA, the CDR3 is TGTGCCTGGAGTCCAGGGGATAACACTGAAGCTTTCTTT. Its protein is CAWSPGDNTEAFF.